These T cell receptor beta chains were read from a single sample in a study of T cell repertoires in cytomegalovirus infection. TCRdb reprocessed the reads via MiXCR and lists one record per CDR3 protein. The sample carries some 920,000 distinct CDR3 sequences, under 40% recorded once. The antigens these receptors bind are not known. The material sequenced was cultured CD8+ T cells from PBMCs, taken from culture after CMV antigen stimulation. These receptors all stem from a human donor in good health (CMV status not recorded). Some clones in this sample may be carry-over from other donors' samples. The conserved cysteine and the conserved F or W are not part of the CDR3 here. Each record gives: V gene, CDR3 protein.

>TRBV27
ASRQGVTQY
>TRBV6-1
ASSHPGTVNTGELF
>TRBV6-1
ASLYPTFNEQF
>TRBV7-2
ASSTLTSAQETQY
>TRBV6-5
ASSYSTMGSKNIQY
>TRBV7-9
ANSLNLRGSHEQY
>TRBV6-1
ASSAGIQNYGYT
>TRBV6-4
ASSGGTGGKDTQY
>TRBV15
ATSRIPGGRTEAF
>TRBV6-5
ASSYNYNEQF
>TRBV7-9
ASSLAEADEQY
>TRBV5-1
ASSLDQGRAF
>TRBV29-1
SVDGGAHEKLF
>TRBV5-6
ASSPGIGGSNEKLF
>TRBV6-6
ASSYSEGLPPFSSYNEQF
>TRBV5-6
ASSSGPGARGYT